The entry below gives a single T cell receptor (beta chain) sequence along with its context. Researchers ran the PCR with 60 Vbeta and 13 Jbeta primers. Generated by immunoSEQ multiplex PCR, the TCRdb table keeps only in-frame clones and is missing some. This table has 150,000 or so clones, 73% appearing once. The entry originates in a study of cytomegalovirus exposure and HLA in healthy donors. The J segment lost 5 bases and the V segment lost 4 bases, leaving 8 bases of the junction unmatched. The CDR3 consists of 16 residues. CDR1 SGHTA and CDR2 FQGNSA come from the germline V gene. This chain uses TRBV7-2 with TRBJ2-3; 11 bases are a match to TRBD2. The TCR comes from a woman aged 18-29 years in good health and CMV-seronegative. Input material: PBMCs. In DNA form, the CDR3 reads TGTGCCAGCAGCTGGGTAGCGGGAGGGCTGGTAGATACGCAGTATTTT. Protein product: CASSWVAGGLVDTQYF.